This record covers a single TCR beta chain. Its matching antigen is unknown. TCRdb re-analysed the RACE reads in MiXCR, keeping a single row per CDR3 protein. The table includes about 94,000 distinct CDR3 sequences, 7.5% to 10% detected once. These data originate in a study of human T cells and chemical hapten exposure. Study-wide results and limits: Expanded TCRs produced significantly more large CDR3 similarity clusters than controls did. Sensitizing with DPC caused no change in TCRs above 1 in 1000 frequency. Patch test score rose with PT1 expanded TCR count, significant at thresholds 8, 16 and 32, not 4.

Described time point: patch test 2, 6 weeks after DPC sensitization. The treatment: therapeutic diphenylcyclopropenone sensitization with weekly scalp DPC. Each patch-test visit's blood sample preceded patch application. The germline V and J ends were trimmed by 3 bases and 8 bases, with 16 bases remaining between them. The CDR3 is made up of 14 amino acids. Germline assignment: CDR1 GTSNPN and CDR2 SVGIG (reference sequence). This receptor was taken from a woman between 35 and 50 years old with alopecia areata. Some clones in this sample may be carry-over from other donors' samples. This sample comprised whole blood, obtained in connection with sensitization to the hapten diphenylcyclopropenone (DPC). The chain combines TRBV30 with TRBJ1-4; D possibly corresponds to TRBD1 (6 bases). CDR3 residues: CAWRSPRGGEKLFF. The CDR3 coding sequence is TGTGCCTGGAGGTCCCCCAGGGGTGGGGAAAAACTGTTTTTT.